Following are 5 T cell receptor beta chains from one sample sequenced in a study of cytomegalovirus exposure and HLA in healthy donors. Use of 60 Vbeta and 13 Jbeta primers characterized the PCR. Profiled with immunoSEQ multiplex PCR; TCRdb holds only in-frame clones, not every one. The sample holds roughly 100,000 clones, approximately 80% seen once. Sequenced input: PBMCs. Every receptor here comes from a female donor in good health and CMV-seropositive.

The chain employs TRBV6-1 and TRBJ1-6; D remains unclear. Germline CDR1 MNHNS, CDR2 SASEGT. The CDR3 runs to 15 residues. V was pared by 2 bases and J by 8 bases, with 13 bases between. CDR3 DNA sequence: TGTGCCAGCAGTGAACTAGGAGGTACGGATTCACCCCTCCACTTT. Translated: CASSELGGTDSPLHF.

The V and J genes are TRBV5-1 and TRBJ2-1; TRBD1 matches 11 bases. With 6 bases clipped from V and 9 bases from J, the junction kept 11 bases outside the gene matches. Germline loops: CDR1 SGHRS, CDR2 YFSETQ. The CDR3 contains 15 residues. This CDR3 reads CASTQRTGGKGEQFF. CDR3 sequence (DNA): TGCGCCAGCACCCAGAGGACAGGGGGCAAGGGTGAGCAGTTCTTC.

The genes are TRBV18 and TRBJ1-2; weak D call: TRBD1 (6 bases). The CDR3 length is 14 residues. Germline V gene sequence: CDR1 KGHSH, CDR2 LQKENI. Deletions cut 2 bases from V and 8 bases from J, with 15 bases between. CDR3 nucleotide sequence: TGTGCCAGCTCACCAGGGGCAGGGGAAAGGGGCTACACCTTC. It specifies CASSPGAGERGYTF.

The chain joins TRBV27 to TRBJ1-5; 10 positions match TRBD1. Germline V gives CDR1 MNHEY, CDR2 SMNVEV (reference sequence). This CDR3 region has 15 residues. The V and J ends lost 6 bases and 5 bases, in that order; junction bases with no gene match: 7. CDR3 bases: TGTGCCAGCAGGGCGACAGGGGGCGCGGATCAGCCCCAGCATTTT. This gives the protein CASRATGGADQPQHF.

This chain uses TRBV12-5 with TRBJ1-5; D ambiguous. This CDR3 region has 18 residues. V was trimmed by 3 bases and J by 4 bases, leaving 22 bases between them. CDR1 is LGHNT, CDR2 FRNRAP, per germline. CDR3 nucleotides: TGTGCTAGTGGTTTTGTTGGGTCAAGTGAGACATTAAATCAGCCCCAGCATTTT. It encodes CASGFVGSSETLNQPQHF. The whole variable domain, filled in from reference TRBV12-5 and TRBJ1-5, reads DARVTQTPRHKVTEMGQEVTMRCQPILGHNTVFWYRQTMMQGLELLAYFRNRAPLDDSGMPKDRFSAEMPDATLATLKIQPSEPRDSAVYFCASGFVGSSETLNQPQHFGDGTRLSIL.